Below, 8 T cell receptor beta chains from the same sample are listed, as sequenced in a study of OX40 agonist ivuxolimab in advanced cancers. Clones were read by immunoSEQ multiplex PCR, and TCRdb kept only the in-frame ones, dropping some. In the table there are tens of thousands of clones, over 65% of which are singletons. The material sequenced was CD4+ or CD8+ T cells sorted from blood, taken in a trial of the OX40 agonist ivuxolimab. The receptor source for this set is an adult with an advanced solid tumor such as melanoma, head and neck, liver or kidney cancer.

The sample holds one count of this clone. The gene calls are TRBV5-1 and TRBJ1-2, with 8 bases fitting TRBD1. In germline, CDR1 is SGHRS, CDR2 YFSETQ. The CDR3 is 14 residues long. V trimming: 3 bases; J trimming: 6 bases; junction bases outside the gene matches: 7. The chain's CDR3 is CASSWQGAVNGYTF. In nucleotides, the CDR3 is TGCGCCAGCAGCTGGCAGGGGGCTGTTAATGGCTACACCTTC.

This clone was found a few times. The V and J genes are TRBV6-5 and TRBJ1-2; D possibly corresponds to TRBD1 (5 bases). V was trimmed by 7 bases and J by 8 bases, leaving 11 bases between them. Germline V gives CDR1 MNHEY, CDR2 SVGAGI. The CDR3 has 11 amino acids. CDR3: CASNNGGGYTF. The CDR3 DNA is TGTGCCAGCAACAACGGGGGGGGCTACACCTTC.

The chain has TRBV30 and TRBJ2-1, with D tentatively TRBD2 (5 bases). The CDR3 is made up of 14 amino acids. V gave up 2 bases and J gave up 2 bases, with 10 bases separating them. Per the germline V gene, CDR1 is GTSNPN and CDR2 is SVGIG (reference sequence). DNA of the CDR3: TGTGCCTGGAGTAAAGCGGCAACCTACAATGAGCAGTTCTTC. It codes for CAWSKAATYNEQFF.

This chain links TRBV6-1 with TRBJ1-1; maybe TRBD1 (6 bases). The CDR3 totals 13 residues. Germline assignment: CDR1 MNHNS and CDR2 SASEGT. Trimming removed 10 bases from V and 5 bases from J, with 17 bases in between. This CDR3 is CATEGVRQTEAFF. CDR3 coding DNA: TGTGCCACCGAGGGGGTAAGGCAGACTGAAGCTTTCTTT.

The chain employs TRBV5-1 and TRBJ2-7; possibly TRBD2 for D (5 bases). The CDR3 totals 16 residues. Trimming pared 0 bases from V and 7 bases from J, leaving 20 bases between. The germline V gene has CDR1 SGHRS and CDR2 YFSETQ. The chain's CDR3 is CASSLAGGYEVGEQYF. The CDR3, as DNA: TGCGCCAGCAGCTTGGCCGGCGGGTATGAAGTGGGGGAGCAGTACTTC.

This clone has just one count. This sequence joins TRBV27 and TRBJ2-7; no definite D call. The germline V gene encodes CDR1 MNHEY and CDR2 SMNVEV (reference sequence). Trimming removed 5 bases from V and 3 bases from J, with 8 bases in between. The CDR3 consists of 12 residues. In DNA form, the CDR3 reads TGTGCCAGCAGTCCCTCCCGCTACGAGCAGTACTTC. Amino acid sequence: CASSPSRYEQYF.

The CDR3 nucleotides are TGTGCCATCAGTGAGTCCGGCAGGGGCAGGGATAATTCACCCCTCCACTTT. Translating gives CAISESGRGRDNSPLHF. The rearrangement links TRBV10-3 to TRBJ1-6; tentatively, D is TRBD1 (6 bases). The germline gives CDR1 ENHRY, CDR2 SYGVKD. With 0 bases removed from V and 5 bases from J, the gap between germline ends came to 14 bases. CDR3 length: 17 amino acids.

The chain joins TRBV6-1 to TRBJ2-2, with TRBD2 identical over 12 bases. The CDR3 length is 18 residues. CDR1 is MNHNS and CDR2 is SASEGT in the germline V gene. J gave up 3 bases and V 2 bases, and 7 bases lay outside the gene matches. CDR3 nucleotides: TGTGCCAGCAGTGAATGGGCTAGCGGGAGGGCCGACACCGGGGAGCTGTTTTTT. It encodes CASSEWASGRADTGELFF.